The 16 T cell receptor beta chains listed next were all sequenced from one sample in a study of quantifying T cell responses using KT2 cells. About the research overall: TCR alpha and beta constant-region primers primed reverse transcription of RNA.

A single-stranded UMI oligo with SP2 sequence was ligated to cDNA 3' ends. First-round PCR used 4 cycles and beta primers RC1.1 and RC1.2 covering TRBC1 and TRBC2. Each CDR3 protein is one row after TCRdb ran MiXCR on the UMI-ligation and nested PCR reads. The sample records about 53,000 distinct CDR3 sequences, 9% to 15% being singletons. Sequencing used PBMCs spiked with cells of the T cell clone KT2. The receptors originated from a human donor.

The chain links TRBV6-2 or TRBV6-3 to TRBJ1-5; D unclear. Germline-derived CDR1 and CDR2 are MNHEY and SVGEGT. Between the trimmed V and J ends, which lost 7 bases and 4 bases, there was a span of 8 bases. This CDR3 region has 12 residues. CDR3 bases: TGTGCCAGCACTGAGCCGAATCAGCCCCAGCATTTT. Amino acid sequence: CASTEPNQPQHF.

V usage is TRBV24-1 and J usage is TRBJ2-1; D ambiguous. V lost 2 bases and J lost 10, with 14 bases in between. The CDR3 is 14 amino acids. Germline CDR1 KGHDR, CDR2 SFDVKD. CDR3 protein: CATSDSLQISEQFF. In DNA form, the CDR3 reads TGTGCCACCAGTGATTCCCTCCAGATCTCGGAGCAGTTCTTC.

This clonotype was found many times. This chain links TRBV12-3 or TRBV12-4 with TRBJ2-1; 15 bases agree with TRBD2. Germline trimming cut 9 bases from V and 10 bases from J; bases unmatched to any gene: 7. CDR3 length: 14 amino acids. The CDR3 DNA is TGTGCCAGTGGGACTAGCGGGAGGTCGGGGGAGCAGTTCTTC. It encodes CASGTSGRSGEQFF.

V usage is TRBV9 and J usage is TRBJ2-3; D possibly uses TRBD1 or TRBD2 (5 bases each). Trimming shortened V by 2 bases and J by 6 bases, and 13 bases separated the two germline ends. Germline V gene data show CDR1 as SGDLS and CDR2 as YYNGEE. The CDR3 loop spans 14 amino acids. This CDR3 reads CASSVGVGSDTQYF. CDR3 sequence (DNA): TGTGCCAGCAGCGTGGGGGTAGGATCGGATACGCAGTATTTT.

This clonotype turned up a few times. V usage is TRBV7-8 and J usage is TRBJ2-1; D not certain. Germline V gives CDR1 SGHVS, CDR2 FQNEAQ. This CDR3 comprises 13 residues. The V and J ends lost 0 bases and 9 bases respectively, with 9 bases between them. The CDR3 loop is CASSLASRPEQFF. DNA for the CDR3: TGTGCCAGCAGCTTAGCCTCTAGACCTGAGCAGTTCTTC.

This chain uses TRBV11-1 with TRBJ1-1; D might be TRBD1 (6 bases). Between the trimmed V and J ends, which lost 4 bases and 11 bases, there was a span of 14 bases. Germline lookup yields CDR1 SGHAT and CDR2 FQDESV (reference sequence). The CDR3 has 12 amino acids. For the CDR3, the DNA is TGTGCCAGCAGCTCGAACAGGGAAGGGGCTTTCTTT. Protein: CASSSNREGAFF.

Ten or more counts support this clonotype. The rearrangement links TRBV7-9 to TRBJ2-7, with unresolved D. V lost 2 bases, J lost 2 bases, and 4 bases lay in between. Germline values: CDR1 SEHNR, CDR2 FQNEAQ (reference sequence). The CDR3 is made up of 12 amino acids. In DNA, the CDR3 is TGTGCCAGCAGCTTACGGCCCTACGAGCAGTACTTC. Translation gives CASSLRPYEQYF.

The CDR3 is CSVLTGGGDTQYF. The CDR3 DNA sequence: TGCAGCGTCCTGACAGGGGGAGGGGATACGCAGTATTTT. The genes are TRBV29-1 and TRBJ2-3, with TRBD1 identical over 9 bases. Germline CDR1 reads SQVTM; CDR2 reads ANQGSEA. The CDR3 contains 13 residues. After removal of 6 bases from V and 6 bases from J, the junction contained 7 bases not matched to a gene.

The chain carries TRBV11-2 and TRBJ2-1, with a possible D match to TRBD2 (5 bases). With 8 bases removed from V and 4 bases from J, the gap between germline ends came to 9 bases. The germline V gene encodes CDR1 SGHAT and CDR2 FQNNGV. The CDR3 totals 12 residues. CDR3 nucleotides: TGTGCCAGCGGGCGGGCTTACAATGAGCAGTTCTTC. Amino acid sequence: CASGRAYNEQFF. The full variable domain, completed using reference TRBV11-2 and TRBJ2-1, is EAGVAQSPRYKIIEKRQSVAFWCNPISGHATLYWYQQILGQGPKLLIQFQNNGVVDDSQLPKDRFSAERLKGVDSTLKIQPAKLEDSAVYLCASGRAYNEQFFGPGTRLTVL.

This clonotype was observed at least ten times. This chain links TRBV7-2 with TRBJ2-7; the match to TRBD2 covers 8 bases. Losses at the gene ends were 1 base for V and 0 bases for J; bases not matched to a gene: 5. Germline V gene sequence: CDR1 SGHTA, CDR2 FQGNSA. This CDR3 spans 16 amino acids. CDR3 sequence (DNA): TGTGCCAGCAGCTTAGGGCTTAGCGGGACCTCCTACGAGCAGTACTTC. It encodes CASSLGLSGTSYEQYF.

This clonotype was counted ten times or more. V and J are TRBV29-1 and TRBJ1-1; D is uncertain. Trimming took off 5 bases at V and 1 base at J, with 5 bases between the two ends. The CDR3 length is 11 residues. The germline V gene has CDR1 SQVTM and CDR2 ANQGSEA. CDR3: CSVSSNTEAFF. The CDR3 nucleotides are TGCAGCGTTTCCTCGAACACTGAAGCTTTCTTT.

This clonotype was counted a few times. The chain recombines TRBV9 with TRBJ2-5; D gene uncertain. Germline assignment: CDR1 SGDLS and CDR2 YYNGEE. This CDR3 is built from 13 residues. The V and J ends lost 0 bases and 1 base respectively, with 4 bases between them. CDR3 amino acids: CASSVGVQETQYF. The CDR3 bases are TGTGCCAGCAGCGTAGGAGTCCAAGAGACCCAGTACTTC. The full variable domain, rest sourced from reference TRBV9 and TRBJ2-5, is DSGVTQTPKHLITATGQRVTLRCSPRSGDLSVYWYQQSLDQGLQFLIQYYNGEERAKGNILERFSAQQFPDLHSELNLSSLELGDSALYFCASSVGVQETQYFGPGTRLLVL.

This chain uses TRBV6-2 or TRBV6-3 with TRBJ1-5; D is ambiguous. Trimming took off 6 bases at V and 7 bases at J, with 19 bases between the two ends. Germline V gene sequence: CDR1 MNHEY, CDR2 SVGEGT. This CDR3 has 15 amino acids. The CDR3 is CASRDVQLNSQPQHF. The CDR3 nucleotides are TGTGCCAGCAGGGACGTACAGTTAAATTCCCAGCCCCAGCATTTT.

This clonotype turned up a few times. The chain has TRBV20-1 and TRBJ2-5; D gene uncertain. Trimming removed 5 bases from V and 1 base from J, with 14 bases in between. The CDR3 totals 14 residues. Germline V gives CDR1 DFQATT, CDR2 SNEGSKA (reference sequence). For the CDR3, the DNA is TGCAGTGCTCGAAAGGACGTCCGCCAAGAGACCCAGTACTTC. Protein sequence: CSARKDVRQETQYF.

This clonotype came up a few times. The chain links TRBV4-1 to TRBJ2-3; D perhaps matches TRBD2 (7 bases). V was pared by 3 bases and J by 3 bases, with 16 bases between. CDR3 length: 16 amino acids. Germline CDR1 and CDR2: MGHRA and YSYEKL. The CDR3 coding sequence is TGCGCCAGCAGCCATCCTGGGGGGGCCGGGACAGATACGCAGTATTTT. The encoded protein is CASSHPGGAGTDTQYF.

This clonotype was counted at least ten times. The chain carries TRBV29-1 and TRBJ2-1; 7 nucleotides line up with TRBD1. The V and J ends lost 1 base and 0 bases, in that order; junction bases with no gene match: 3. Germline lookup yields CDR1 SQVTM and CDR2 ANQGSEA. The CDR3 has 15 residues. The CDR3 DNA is TGCAGCGTTGAAGGGGACAGTAGCTCCTACAATGAGCAGTTCTTC. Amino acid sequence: CSVEGDSSSYNEQFF.